A single sample gave rise to the 25 T cell receptor beta chains below, sequenced in a study of T cell responses to AZD1222 COVID-19 vaccine. Produced via immunoSEQ multiplex PCR; TCRdb's table is partial and in-frame only. Here the sample spans about 180,000 clones, around 90% being singletons. The specimen comprised peripheral blood, sampled 28 days after the second AZD1222 dose. All receptors come from an adult who received the AZD1222 COVID-19 vaccine.

V usage is TRBV2 and J usage is TRBJ1-2, with 8 bases aligning to TRBD1. Germline assignment: CDR1 SNHLY and CDR2 FYNNEI. This CDR3 has 14 residues. J lost 8 bases, V lost 4 bases, and 9 bases had no gene match. Written as DNA, the CDR3 is TGTGCCAGCAGTGGGATCACAGGGGGTCGCGGCTACACCTTC. Protein: CASSGITGGRGYTF.

The chain couples TRBV4-3 to TRBJ2-2; TRBD1 matches at 7 bases. The CDR3 is 18 residues long. J lost 0 bases, V lost 0 bases, and 7 bases had no gene match. Germline CDR1 is LGHNA and CDR2 is YSLEER. CDR3: CASSQERTGTANTGELFF. CDR3 in DNA: TGCGCCAGCAGCCAAGAACGGACAGGAACCGCGAACACCGGGGAGCTGTTTTTT.

V and J are TRBV6-6 and TRBJ1-6; D is possibly TRBD1 (5 bases). V was pared by 4 bases and J by 8 bases, with 15 bases between. The V gene's germline CDR1 is MNHNY and CDR2 SVGAGI (reference sequence). CDR3 length: 15 amino acids. The CDR3 DNA sequence: TGTGCCAGCAGTTCGTTCCAGGGTAGCGATTCACCCCTCCACTTT. This sequence encodes CASSSFQGSDSPLHF.

This clone is a singleton in its sample. The gene calls are TRBV29-1 and TRBJ2-7; 10 bases agree with TRBD2. J lost 3 bases, V lost 3 bases, and 5 bases had no gene match. Germline CDR1 SQVTM, CDR2 ANQGSEA. The length of the CDR3 is 14 residues. The CDR3: CSVEGAGGYYEQYF. The CDR3 nucleotides are TGCAGCGTTGAGGGAGCGGGGGGGTACTACGAGCAGTACTTC.

V is TRBV5-1 and J is TRBJ1-6; D is ambiguous. The CDR3 runs to 16 residues. Germline V gene data show CDR1 as SGHRS and CDR2 as YFSETQ. V was clipped by 4 bases and J by 0 bases, with 11 bases between them. The CDR3 nucleotides read TGCGCCAGCAGCCCCGCCGGGAGCTCCTATAATTCACCCCTCCACTTT. Translating gives CASSPAGSSYNSPLHF.

The sample holds one count of this clone. This chain connects TRBV30 to TRBJ1-1, with D maybe TRBD1 (5 bases). The CDR3 consists of 15 residues. Germline V gene sequence: CDR1 GTSNPN, CDR2 SVGIG (reference sequence). Trimming shortened V by 1 base and J by 10 bases, and 22 bases separated the two germline ends. CDR3 sequence (DNA): TGTGCCTGGAGTGCCTTTGAAGAACTTACCGGGGGAGCTTTCTTT. Its translation is CAWSAFEELTGGAFF. Complete variable domain (other parts from reference TRBV30 and TRBJ1-1): SQTIHQWPATLVQPVGSPLSLECTVEGTSNPNLYWYRQAAGRGLQLLFYSVGIGQISSEVPQNLSASRPQDRQFILSSKKLLLSDSGFYLCAWSAFEELTGGAFFGQGTRLTVV.

The chain joins TRBV7-9 to TRBJ1-1; D might be TRBD1 (5 bases). Germline CDR1 is SEHNR and CDR2 is FQNEAQ (reference sequence). Trimming took off 5 bases at V and 5 bases at J, with 21 bases between the two ends. The CDR3 runs to 16 residues. CDR3 nucleotide sequence: TGTGCCAGCAGCCCCGTTCCCTCAGGGCTTTCGACTGAAGCTTTCTTT. It yields the protein CASSPVPSGLSTEAFF. The variable domain in full, with the rest retrieved from reference TRBV7-9 and TRBJ1-1, is DTGVSQNPRHKITKRGQNVTFRCDPISEHNRLYWYRQTLGQGPEFLTYFQNEAQLEKSRLLSDRFSAERPKGSFSTLEIQRTEQGDSAMYLCASSPVPSGLSTEAFFGQGTRLTVV.

The chain recombines TRBV6-6 with TRBJ2-6; D gene ambiguous. CDR3 length: 14 residues. V lost 5 bases to trimming and J lost 1 base, with 6 bases between them. The germline gives CDR1 MNHNY, CDR2 SVGAGI (reference sequence). The CDR3 sequence is CASSGRSGANVLTF. Here the CDR3 DNA reads TGTGCCAGCAGTGGCCGGTCTGGGGCCAACGTCCTGACTTTC.

This clone has only one observation. The chain recombines TRBV9 with TRBJ1-5; D unresolved. The CDR3 spans 16 residues. The germline V and J ends were trimmed by 0 bases and 0 bases, with 10 bases remaining between them. In germline, CDR1 is SGDLS, CDR2 YYNGEE. This CDR3 reads CASSVGGSYSNQPQHF. The CDR3 DNA reads TGTGCCAGCAGCGTAGGAGGGAGTTATAGCAATCAGCCCCAGCATTTT.

The CDR3, as DNA: TGTGCCAGCAGCGCAGGACAGGGGCCGAGCGCTGAAGCTTTCTTT. It encodes CASSAGQGPSAEAFF. The rearrangement links TRBV7-3 to TRBJ1-1, with 9 nucleotides matching TRBD1. Losses at the gene ends were 5 bases for V and 6 bases for J; bases not matched to a gene: 10. The germline gives CDR1 SGHTA, CDR2 FQGTGA. The CDR3 is made up of 15 amino acids. Complete variable domain (other parts from reference TRBV7-3 and TRBJ1-1): GAGVSQTPSNKVTEKGKYVELRCDPISGHTALYWYRQSLGQGPEFLIYFQGTGAADDSGLPNDRFFAVRPEGSVSTLKIQRTERGDSAVYLCASSAGQGPSAEAFFGQGTRLTVV.

This chain uses TRBV7-8 with TRBJ2-3; 9 bases fit TRBD2. CDR3 length: 15 amino acids. Germline CDR1 is SGHVS and CDR2 is FQNEAQ. V shed 5 bases and J 4 bases; nucleotides not matched to a gene: 7. The CDR3 coding sequence is TGTGCCAGCAGCCTTATAGCGGGAGCGGCAGATACGCAGTATTTT. It yields the protein CASSLIAGAADTQYF.

The chain is built from TRBV28 and TRBJ1-1; tentative D call: TRBD1 (6 bases). CDR1 and CDR2 (germline): MDHEN, SYDVKM. V lost 5 bases and J lost 1, with 11 bases in between. The CDR3 totals 14 residues. The CDR3 reads CASSVGQPNTEAFF. The CDR3 DNA is TGTGCCAGCAGTGTGGGACAACCGAACACTGAAGCTTTCTTT.

This clone was picked up one time. The J gene is TRBJ1-1, the V gene TRBV27; 7 nucleotides match TRBD1. V was pared by 5 bases and J by 7 bases, with 13 bases of the junction left unmatched. The germline V gene encodes CDR1 MNHEY and CDR2 SMNVEV (reference sequence). The CDR3 is made up of 15 amino acids. The DNA for the CDR3 is TGTGCCAGCAGTCCCCTCGGAGACAGGGATGGTGAAGCTTTCTTT. Translating it yields CASSPLGDRDGEAFF.

V usage is TRBV9 and J usage is TRBJ2-1, with TRBD2 matching 12 bases. Germline CDR1 reads SGDLS; CDR2 reads YYNGEE. This CDR3 has 15 residues. Unmatched junction bases numbered 4, after V lost 3 bases and J lost 6 bases. CDR3 protein: CASSAPGLAGNEQFF. The CDR3 nucleotides read TGTGCCAGCAGCGCCCCGGGACTAGCGGGCAATGAGCAGTTCTTC.

This chain joins TRBV2 and TRBJ1-3, with 10 bases fitting TRBD1. CDR3 length equals 14 residues. Germline V gives CDR1 SNHLY, CDR2 FYNNEI. Losses at the gene ends were 6 bases for V and 2 bases for J; bases not matched to a gene: 1. CDR3 residues: CASRGTGAGNTIYF. CDR3 DNA sequence: TGTGCCAGCAGGGGGACAGGGGCTGGAAACACCATATATTTT.

The table lists this clone with a count of one. The chain uses TRBV21-1 and TRBJ2-3; the table's D call, TRBD1, has no DNA check behind it. TRBV21-1 is a pseudogene locus. This CDR3 has 15 amino acids. The CDR3 DNA sequence: TGTGCCAGCAGCACTACACAGAGAGGCACAGATACGCAGTATTTT. Translating it yields CASSTTQRGTDTQYF.

V usage is TRBV19 and J usage is TRBJ1-5; D unresolved. Germline V gene lookup returns CDR1 LNHDA and CDR2 SQIVND (reference sequence). Trimming removed 0 bases from V and 3 bases from J, with 9 bases in between. This CDR3 region has 15 residues. The chain's CDR3 is CASSIEWADNQPQHF. CDR3 DNA: TGTGCCAGTAGTATAGAGTGGGCAGACAATCAGCCCCAGCATTTT.

DNA for the CDR3: TGTGCCAGCAAAGGGGGCGTCTCTGGCAATCAGCCCCAGCATTTT. Translated: CASKGGVSGNQPQHF. This chain joins TRBV2 and TRBJ1-5, with 7 positions matching TRBD1. The CDR3 is 15 amino acids. Germline CDR1 is SNHLY and CDR2 is FYNNEI. The trim removed 7 bases at V and 2 bases at J, leaving 8 bases unmatched.

This clone came up once. The chain joins TRBV2 to TRBJ1-2; the D is unclear. Germline V gives CDR1 SNHLY, CDR2 FYNNEI. The CDR3 spans 16 residues. V lost 1 base and J 2 bases, leaving 14 bases between the germline ends. CDR3 coding DNA: TGTGCCAGCAGTGAAGTGGGAGCCGGGATAAACTATGGCTACACCTTC. Its protein is CASSEVGAGINYGYTF.

The chain has TRBV5-6 and TRBJ1-2, with D perhaps matching TRBD1 (6 bases). V was cut by 2 bases and J by 2 bases, with 7 bases left in between. Looked up from germline, CDR1 is SGHDT and CDR2 is YYEEEE. The CDR3 is 13 amino acids. DNA for the CDR3: TGTGCCAGCAGCTTCGGGACAAACTATGGCTACACCTTC. Translated, it gives CASSFGTNYGYTF.

The table lists this clone with a few counts. The junction does not match germline at one end; this may be a read error. The V and J genes are TRBV2 and TRBJ2-2; unclear D gene. The germline CDR1 and CDR2 sequences are SNHLY and FYNNEI. The CDR3 runs to 12 residues. The CDR3 sequence is CASREGPGELFF. CDR3 nucleotide sequence: TGTGCCAGCAGGGAAGGACCCGGGGAGCTGTTTTTT.

This clone was picked up one time. The chain carries TRBV27 and TRBJ1-5; the match to TRBD1 covers 8 bases. From germline, CDR1 is MNHEY and CDR2 SMNVEV (reference sequence). V was clipped by 5 bases and J by 7 bases; unmatched bases: 10. CDR3 length equals 15 residues. The CDR3 bases are TGTGCCAGCAGTAGATCAGGGGGCGCAAAACAGCCCCAGCATTTT. It codes for CASSRSGGAKQPQHF.

V gene TRBV5-1 combines with J gene TRBJ2-7; the D gene is possibly TRBD1 (8 bases). The CDR3 covers 15 residues. The germline V gene has CDR1 SGHRS and CDR2 YFSETQ. Trimming took 1 base from V and 2 from J, leaving 13 bases between them. The CDR3 reads CASSLWEGQAYEQYF. The CDR3 region has the DNA TGCGCCAGCAGCTTGTGGGAGGGACAGGCCTACGAGCAGTACTTC.

The rearrangement uses TRBV9 and TRBJ1-6; 8 nucleotides align to TRBD1. CDR3 length: 16 amino acids. CDR1 SGDLS and CDR2 YYNGEE come from the germline V gene. The trim removed 4 bases at V and 13 bases at J, leaving 16 bases unmatched. The DNA of the CDR3 is TGTGCCAGCAGCCTCGGACAGGGCGGGTCAGGTCAGCCCCTCCACTTT. It yields the protein CASSLGQGGSGQPLHF.

The chain recombines TRBV5-4 with TRBJ2-7, with 9 bases lining up with TRBD1. The CDR3 is 15 amino acids. Germline CDR1 reads SGHNT; CDR2 reads YYREEE (reference sequence). Trimming took 4 bases from V and 3 from J; bases not matched to a gene: 8. Written as DNA, the CDR3 is TGTGCCAGCAGCCAAGTACAGACAGGGGGCTACGAGCAGTACTTC. Protein product: CASSQVQTGGYEQYF.